The 6 T cell receptor beta chains below come from one sample, sequenced in a study of T-cell memory formation after mild COVID-19 (dated by TCRdb to the early 2020s). The receptor library was made with 5' RACE. TCRdb lists the instrument as Illumina NovaSeq 6000. In TCRdb, the public reads were trimmed at Q25 with fastp and aligned with MiXCR, with productive beta chains retained. Identical CDR3 proteins give one entry, which carries the most common genes and DNA. The sample contains hundreds of thousands of distinct CDR3 sequences, around 8% of them found a single time. About 20% of the sample is taken by the ten largest. Sequencing input: PBMCs or a T cell subset sorted from them (not recorded which). The receptors were sampled from a man aged 18 to 30 who had mild COVID-19 (a few samples of this study predate the infection). The sample titles of this study are shuffled in the database, so cell type and time point are left out; the donor was told from shared clones.

CDR3 sequence (DNA): TGTGCCACCAGCCCCCGGGTTCCCAATGAGCAGTTCTTC. This gives the protein CATSPRVPNEQFF. The V gene is TRBV15, the J gene TRBJ2-1; D remains unclear. CDR1 is LNHNV, CDR2 YYDKDF, per germline (reference sequence). This CDR3 region has 13 residues. V lost 5 bases and J lost 6, with 11 bases in between.

This clonotype came up a few times. The chain carries TRBV15 and TRBJ2-5; 9 bases are a match to TRBD1. From germline, CDR1 is LNHNV and CDR2 YYDKDF (reference sequence). J gave up 5 bases and V 0 bases, and 7 bases lay outside the gene matches. This CDR3 spans 16 amino acids. CDR3 in amino acids: CATSRETGGLGETQYF. In DNA form, the CDR3 reads TGTGCCACCAGCAGAGAAACAGGGGGCCTGGGGGAGACCCAGTACTTC.

This chain uses TRBV3-1 with TRBJ1-1; D remains unclear. Germline CDR1 LGHDT, CDR2 YNNKEL (reference sequence). The CDR3 contains 13 residues. The ends were cut back, 1 base at V and 5 bases at J, with 8 bases in the middle. The CDR3 loop is CASSQVVGTEAFF. DNA for the CDR3: TGTGCCAGCAGCCAAGTAGTGGGAACTGAAGCTTTCTTT.

This clonotype was observed many times. The rearrangement joins TRBV27 to TRBJ2-3; TRBD2 matches at 9 bases. This CDR3 has 15 residues. V lost 2 bases, J lost 10 bases, and 10 bases stayed unmatched. CDR1 is MNHEY, CDR2 SMNVEV, per germline (reference sequence). CDR3 sequence: CASSLSGGPTPAQYF. The CDR3 nucleotides read TGTGCCAGCAGTTTAAGCGGGGGGCCCACCCCAGCGCAGTATTTT.

V is TRBV6-6 and J is TRBJ2-7; 7 nucleotides line up with TRBD1. The CDR3 consists of 14 residues. From germline, CDR1 is MNHNY and CDR2 SVGAGI (reference sequence). The V gene end was trimmed by 5 bases and the J gene end by 5 bases; junction bases not matched to a gene: 9. The CDR3 DNA reads as TGTGCCAGCAGTAGGGACAGCGTTCAGAACGAGCAGTACTTC. Its translation is CASSRDSVQNEQYF.

This clonotype has ten or more counts. V is TRBV9 and J is TRBJ2-2; no clear D gene. From germline, CDR1 is SGDLS and CDR2 YYNGEE. This CDR3 comprises 15 residues. V was cut by 0 bases and J by 4 bases, with 10 bases left in between. The CDR3 spells CASSVETSGTGELFF. In DNA form, the CDR3 reads TGTGCCAGCAGCGTAGAGACTTCTGGCACCGGGGAGCTGTTTTTT. The full variable domain, its missing parts supplied by reference TRBV9 and TRBJ2-2, is DSGVTQTPKHLITATGQRVTLRCSPRSGDLSVYWYQQSLDQGLQFLIQYYNGEERAKGNILERFSAQQFPDLHSELNLSSLELGDSALYFCASSVETSGTGELFFGEGSRLTVL.